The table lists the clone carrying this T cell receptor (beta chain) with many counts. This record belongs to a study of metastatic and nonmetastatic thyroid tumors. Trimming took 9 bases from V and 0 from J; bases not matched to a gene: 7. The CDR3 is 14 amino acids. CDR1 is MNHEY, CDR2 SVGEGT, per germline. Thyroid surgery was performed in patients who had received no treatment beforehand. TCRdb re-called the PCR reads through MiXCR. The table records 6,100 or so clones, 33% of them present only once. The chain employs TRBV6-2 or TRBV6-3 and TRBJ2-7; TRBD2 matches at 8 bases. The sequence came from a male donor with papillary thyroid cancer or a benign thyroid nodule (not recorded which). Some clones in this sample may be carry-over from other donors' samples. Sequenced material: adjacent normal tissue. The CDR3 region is CASKNSGTSYEQYF. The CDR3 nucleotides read TGTGCCAGTAAAAATAGCGGGACCTCCTACGAGCAGTACTTC.